Below are 20 T cell receptor beta chains sequenced from a single sample in a study of human T cells and chemical hapten exposure. Regarding time point: pre-sensitization, week 0. Treatment specified: therapeutic diphenylcyclopropenone sensitization with weekly scalp DPC. TCRdb called the RACE reads again in MiXCR, with one record for every CDR3 protein. The sample holds about 290,000 distinct CDR3 sequences, around 7.7% seen once. The sequencing here drew on whole blood, taken in connection with sensitization to the hapten diphenylcyclopropenone (DPC). The receptors shown here come from a man aged 18 to 29 with alopecia areata. Some clones in this sample may be carry-over from other donors' samples.

This clonotype was observed at least ten times. This sequence joins TRBV24-1 and TRBJ2-1, with TRBD1 as a possible D gene (6 bases). This CDR3 is built from 14 residues. Germline CDR1 reads KGHDR; CDR2 reads SFDVKD. V lost 7 bases to trimming and J lost 5 bases, with 14 bases between them. The CDR3 sequence is CATRSVRQDNEQFF. The CDR3 nucleotides read TGTGCCACCAGGAGTGTCAGACAGGACAATGAGCAGTTCTTC.

The chain couples TRBV28 to TRBJ2-1; no firm D call. CDR1 is MDHEN and CDR2 is SYDVKM in the germline V gene. The CDR3 loop spans 14 amino acids. The V end lost 6 bases, the J end lost 7 bases, and 16 bases lay between the germline ends. For the CDR3, the DNA is TGTGCCAGCAGGAACGGGCCAAATGAGAATGAGCAGTTCTTC. Translating gives CASRNGPNENEQFF.

This clonotype was found many times. As DNA, the CDR3 is TGTGCCAGCAGTGAAGGGACAAAATCCTACACCTTC. This gives the protein CASSEGTKSYTF. The chain carries TRBV2 and TRBJ1-2, with a tentative D call TRBD1 (5 bases). Trimming stripped 1 base from V and 10 bases from J, with 10 bases between. Germline V gives CDR1 SNHLY, CDR2 FYNNEI. This CDR3 comprises 12 residues.

This clonotype was seen at least ten times. The rearrangement links TRBV4-2 to TRBJ2-4, with 7 bases identical to TRBD1. Looked up from germline, CDR1 is LGHNA and CDR2 is YNFKEQ. The CDR3 covers 17 residues. Germline trimming cut 3 bases from V and 9 bases from J; bases unmatched to any gene: 17. The CDR3 loop reads CASSQGRNDRDRAIQYF. The CDR3 DNA sequence: TGTGCCAGCAGCCAGGGACGTAATGACAGGGATCGAGCCATTCAGTACTTC.

This clonotype occurred a few times. The chain has TRBV7-3 and TRBJ2-2; D remains ambiguous. Trimming cost V 1 base and J 3 bases, with 6 bases left between them. The CDR3 length is 14 residues. Germline lookup yields CDR1 SGHTA and CDR2 FQGTGA. DNA of the CDR3: TGTGCCAGCAGCTTAATCCGAGACACCGGGGAGCTGTTTTTT. Translating it yields CASSLIRDTGELFF.

Many counts were recorded for this clonotype. The rearrangement links TRBV5-1 to TRBJ2-7; tentatively, D is TRBD1 or TRBD2 (5 bases each). Trimming took 1 base from V and 2 from J, leaving 10 bases between them. The CDR3 is made up of 14 amino acids. Germline CDR1 reads SGHRS; CDR2 reads YFSETQ. The CDR3 nucleotides read TGCGCCAGCAGCTTGTCAGGGAGTCCCTACGAGCAGTACGTC. It translates to CASSLSGSPYEQYV.

This clonotype was seen a handful of times. This sequence joins TRBV5-1 and TRBJ2-1; either TRBD1 or TRBD2 may supply D (5 bases each). The CDR3 has 15 residues. Germline V lookup: CDR1 SGHRS, CDR2 YFSETQ. V dropped 1 base and J dropped 3 bases, with 11 bases sitting between them. The CDR3 DNA is TGCGCCAGCAGCTTGAGGGACGCGGGCTACAATGAGCAGTTCTTC. It encodes CASSLRDAGYNEQFF. The full variable domain, its missing parts supplied by reference TRBV5-1 and TRBJ2-1, is KAGVTQTPRYLIKTRGQQVTLSCSPISGHRSVSWYQQTPGQGLQFLFEYFSETQRNKGNFPGRFSGRQFSNSRSEMNVSTLELGDSALYLCASSLRDAGYNEQFFGPGTRLTVL.

The chain links TRBV7-2 to TRBJ1-6, with 9 bases aligning to TRBD1. Germline trimming cut 6 bases from V and 0 bases from J; bases unmatched to any gene: 6. The V gene's germline CDR1 is SGHTA and CDR2 FQGNSA. The CDR3 extends over 17 amino acids. CDR3 sequence reads: CASRWTGASSYNSPLHF. The CDR3 coding sequence is TGTGCCAGCAGATGGACAGGGGCGAGCTCCTATAATTCACCCCTCCACTTT.

This clonotype was found a few times. In DNA form, the CDR3 reads TGTGCCAGCAGTTTGGGGGGACAGGGATTAGGAAACTATGGCTACACCTTC. Translation gives CASSLGGQGLGNYGYTF. The rearrangement links TRBV6-1 to TRBJ1-2, with 9 bases identical to TRBD1. The germline V gene has CDR1 MNHNS and CDR2 SASEGT. This CDR3 contains 17 residues. V lost 5 bases to trimming and J lost 2 bases; unmatched junction nucleotides: 12.

This clonotype was counted a few times. This rearrangement joins TRBV7-2 to TRBJ1-3, with D unclear. There are 14 residues in the CDR3. Trimming cost V 5 bases and J 0 bases, with 8 bases left between them. From germline, CDR1 is SGHTA and CDR2 FQGNSA. DNA for the CDR3: TGTGCCAGCAGCACTGACCCCTCTGGAAACACCATATATTTT. This codes for CASSTDPSGNTIYF.

The rearrangement links TRBV11-2 to TRBJ1-4; D not resolved. In germline, CDR1 is SGHAT, CDR2 FQNNGV. V was trimmed by 2 bases and J by 4 bases, leaving 8 bases between them. This CDR3 is 14 amino acids long. Written as DNA, the CDR3 is TGTGCCAGCAGCTTACGACTTCGTAATGAAAAACTGTTTTTT. Protein: CASSLRLRNEKLFF. Combining the CDR3 with reference TRBV11-2 and TRBJ1-4 gives the whole variable domain EAGVAQSPRYKIIEKRQSVAFWCNPISGHATLYWYQQILGQGPKLLIQFQNNGVVDDSQLPKDRFSAERLKGVDSTLKIQPAKLEDSAVYLCASSLRLRNEKLFFGSGTQLSVL.

The chain links TRBV29-1 to TRBJ2-3; 7 bases map to TRBD1. V was pared by 6 bases and J by 6 bases, with 9 bases of the junction left unmatched. The V gene's germline CDR1 is SQVTM and CDR2 ANQGSEA. This CDR3 comprises 13 residues. The CDR3: CSVGQTRADTQYF. For the CDR3, the DNA is TGCAGCGTGGGACAGACCAGGGCTGATACGCAGTATTTT.

This clonotype came up many times. The V and J genes are TRBV7-9 and TRBJ1-4; TRBD1 might be the D (5 bases). This CDR3 comprises 14 residues. The V gene's germline CDR1 is SEHNR and CDR2 FQNEAQ (reference sequence). Between the trimmed V and J ends, which lost 6 bases and 3 bases, there was a span of 11 bases. The CDR3 DNA follows: TGTGCCAGCAGTCTTCGGGGCGCTAATGAAAAACTGTTTTTT. It encodes CASSLRGANEKLFF.

V usage is TRBV7-2 and J usage is TRBJ1-2; 10 bases align to TRBD1. The CDR3 has 15 amino acids. V was clipped by 5 bases and J by 5 bases; unmatched bases: 8. CDR1 is SGHTA, CDR2 FQGNSA, per germline. CDR3 amino acids: CASSPRTGGGYGYTF. The CDR3 nucleotides read TGTGCCAGCAGCCCTAGGACAGGGGGAGGTTATGGCTACACCTTC. The variable domain in full, completed from reference TRBV7-2 and TRBJ1-2, reads GAGVSQSPSNKVTEKGKDVELRCDPISGHTALYWYRQSLGQGLEFLIYFQGNSAPDKSGLPSDRFSAERTGGSVSTLTIQRTQQEDSAVYLCASSPRTGGGYGYTFGSGTRLTVV.

The chain is built from TRBV6-1 and TRBJ2-2, with D perhaps assigned TRBD1 or TRBD2 (5 bases each). Germline CDR1 is MNHNS and CDR2 is SASEGT. The CDR3 contains 15 residues. With 4 bases removed from V and 7 bases from J, the gap between germline ends came to 16 bases. The CDR3 spells CASSGRAREGGELFF. As DNA, the CDR3 is TGTGCCAGCAGTGGGCGGGCCAGGGAAGGCGGGGAGCTGTTTTTT.

This chain joins TRBV20-1 and TRBJ1-1; D unresolved. Deletions cut 2 bases from V and 8 bases from J, with 18 bases between. Germline-derived CDR1 and CDR2 are DFQATT and SNEGSKA (reference sequence). The CDR3 consists of 14 residues. Here the CDR3 DNA reads TGCAGTGCTAGACGAGACAAGCCGAAAGGGGAAGCTTTCTTT. Encoded protein: CSARRDKPKGEAFF.

The gene calls are TRBV28 and TRBJ1-1; D is possibly TRBD1 (6 bases). Deletions cut 4 bases from V and 5 bases from J, with 11 bases between. Germline CDR1 is MDHEN and CDR2 is SYDVKM. The CDR3 runs 13 residues. DNA for the CDR3: TGTGCCAGCAGTTCAGGACAGTATACTGAAGCTTTCTTT. It specifies CASSSGQYTEAFF.

This clonotype was seen many times. The V gene is TRBV10-3, the J gene TRBJ2-5; D not resolved. The V end was cut by 6 bases, the J end by 2 bases, with 7 bases between. The CDR3 is 12 residues long. The germline gives CDR1 ENHRY, CDR2 SYGVKD. The CDR3 sequence is CAISDEQETQYF. The DNA of the CDR3 is TGTGCCATCAGCGACGAACAAGAGACCCAGTACTTC.

This clonotype was seen at least ten times. The chain has TRBV7-2 and TRBJ1-5; tentative D call: TRBD1 (5 bases). The CDR3 sequence is 15 residues long. The germline V gene has CDR1 SGHTA and CDR2 FQGNSA. V lost 1 base, J lost 4 bases, and 11 bases lay in between. The CDR3 coding sequence is TGTGCCAGCAGCTTAGAAGGGGAATGGAATCAGCCCCAGCATTTT. Its translation is CASSLEGEWNQPQHF.

This clonotype was counted only a few times. The chain employs TRBV11-2 and TRBJ1-6, with D possibly TRBD1 on 6 matching bases. This CDR3 spans 15 amino acids. Germline V gene data show CDR1 as SGHAT and CDR2 as FQNNGV. V lost 2 bases and J 7 bases, leaving 12 bases between the germline ends. The CDR3 DNA is TGTGCCAGCAGCTTATTGAGGACAGAAAATTCACCCCTCCACTTT. It codes for CASSLLRTENSPLHF.